The subject of this entry is one TCR beta chain. The Seattle patients joined while their infection was active and were tracked longitudinally afterward. This sample is part of a study of blood T cell repertoires in COVID-19. Study-level information: COVID-19 samples from acute and convalescent phases originated in the United States, Italy and Spain. Sample material is recorded as cDNA or gDNA derived from T cells, B-cell-depleted T cells, or PBMCs.

Original analysis: For nucleated cells, counts were estimated from reference gene primer amplification. Assay: immunoSEQ multiplex PCR; the TCRdb copy retains only in-frame clones and omits some. V and J calls and clone size are given by that table; D and trimming were obtained from the DNA. The sample shows 80,000 to 100,000 clones, 74% of them seen only once. The CDR3 consists of 15 residues. Germline CDR1 MGHRA, CDR2 YSYEKL. V shed 0 bases and J shed 4 bases, with 11 bases lying between them. This TCR came from a man aged 70 or older with COVID-19, enrolled during active disease. Sequencing was carried out using peripheral blood. The chain joins TRBV4-1 to TRBJ2-3; D gene unclear. This chain's CDR3 is CASSQEASEADTQYF. The CDR3 region has the DNA TGCGCCAGCAGCCAAGAGGCTAGTGAGGCAGATACGCAGTATTTT.